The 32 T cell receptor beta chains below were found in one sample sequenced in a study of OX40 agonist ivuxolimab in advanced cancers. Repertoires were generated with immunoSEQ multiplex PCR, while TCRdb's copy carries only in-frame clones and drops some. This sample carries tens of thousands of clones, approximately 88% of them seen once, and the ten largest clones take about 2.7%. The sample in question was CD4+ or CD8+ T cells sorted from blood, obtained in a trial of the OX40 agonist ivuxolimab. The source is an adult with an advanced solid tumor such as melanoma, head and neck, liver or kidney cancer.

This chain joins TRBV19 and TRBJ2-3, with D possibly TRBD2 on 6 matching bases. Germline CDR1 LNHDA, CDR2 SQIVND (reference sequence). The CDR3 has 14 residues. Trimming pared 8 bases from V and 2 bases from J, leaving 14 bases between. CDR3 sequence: CASSIRGITDTQYF. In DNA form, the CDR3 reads TGTGCCAGTTCCATACGGGGGATCACAGATACGCAGTATTTT.

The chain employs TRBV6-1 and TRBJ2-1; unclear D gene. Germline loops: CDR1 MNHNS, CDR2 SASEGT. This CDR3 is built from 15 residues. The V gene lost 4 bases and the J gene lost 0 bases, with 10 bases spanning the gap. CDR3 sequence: CASSVESSSYNEQFF. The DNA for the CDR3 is TGTGCCAGCAGTGTAGAGTCCAGCTCCTACAATGAGCAGTTCTTC.

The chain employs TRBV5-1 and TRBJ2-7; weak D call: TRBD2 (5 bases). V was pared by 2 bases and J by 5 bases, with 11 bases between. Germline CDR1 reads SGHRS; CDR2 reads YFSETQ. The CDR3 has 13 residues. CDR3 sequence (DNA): TGCGCCAGCAGCTTAACCGGGGAGAACGAGCAGTACGTC. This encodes CASSLTGENEQYV.

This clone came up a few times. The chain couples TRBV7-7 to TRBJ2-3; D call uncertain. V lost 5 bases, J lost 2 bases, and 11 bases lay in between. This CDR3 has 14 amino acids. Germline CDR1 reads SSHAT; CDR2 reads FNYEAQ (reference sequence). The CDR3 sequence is CASSPLGSTDTQYF. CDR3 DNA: TGTGCCAGCAGCCCTCTAGGGTCCACAGATACGCAGTATTTT.

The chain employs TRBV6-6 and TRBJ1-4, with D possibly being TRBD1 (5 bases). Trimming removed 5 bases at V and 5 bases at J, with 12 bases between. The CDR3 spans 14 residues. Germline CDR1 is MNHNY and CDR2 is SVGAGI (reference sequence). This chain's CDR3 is CASSGAGSNEKLFF. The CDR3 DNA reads TGTGCCAGCAGTGGGGCGGGTTCAAATGAAAAACTGTTTTTT.

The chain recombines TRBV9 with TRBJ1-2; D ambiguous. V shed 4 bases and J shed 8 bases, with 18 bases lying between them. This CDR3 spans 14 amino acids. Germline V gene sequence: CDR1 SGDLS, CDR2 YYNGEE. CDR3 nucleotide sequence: TGTGCCAGCAGCCCCCCCGAGGACCCTGGGGGCTACACCTTC. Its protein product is CASSPPEDPGGYTF.

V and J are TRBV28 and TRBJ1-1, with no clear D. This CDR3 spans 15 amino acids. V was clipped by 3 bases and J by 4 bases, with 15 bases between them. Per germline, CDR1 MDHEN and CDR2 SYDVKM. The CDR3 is CASSFFWGTGTEAFF. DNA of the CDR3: TGTGCCAGCAGTTTCTTTTGGGGAACGGGCACTGAAGCTTTCTTT.

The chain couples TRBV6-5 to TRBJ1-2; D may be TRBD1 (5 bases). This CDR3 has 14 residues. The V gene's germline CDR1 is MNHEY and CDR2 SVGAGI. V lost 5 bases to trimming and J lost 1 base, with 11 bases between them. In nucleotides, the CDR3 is TGTGCCAGCAGTGACAGAGGAGTTAACTATGGCTACACCTTC. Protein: CASSDRGVNYGYTF.

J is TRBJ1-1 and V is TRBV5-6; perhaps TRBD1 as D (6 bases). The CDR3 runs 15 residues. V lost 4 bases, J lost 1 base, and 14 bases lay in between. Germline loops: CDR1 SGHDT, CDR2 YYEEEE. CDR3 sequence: CASSAGAVKNTEAFF. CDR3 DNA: TGTGCCAGCAGCGCAGGGGCTGTGAAGAACACTGAAGCTTTCTTT.

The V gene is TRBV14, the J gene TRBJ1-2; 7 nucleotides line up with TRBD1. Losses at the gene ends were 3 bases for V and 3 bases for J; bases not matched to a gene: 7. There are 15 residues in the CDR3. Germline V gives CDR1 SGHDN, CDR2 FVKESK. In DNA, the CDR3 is TGTGCCAGCAGCCAGAGGGACAGTTCGTACTATGGCTACACCTTC. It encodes CASSQRDSSYYGYTF. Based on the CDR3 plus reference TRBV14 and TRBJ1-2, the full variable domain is EAGVTQFPSHSVIEKGQTVTLRCDPISGHDNLYWYRRVMGKEIKFLLHFVKESKQDESGMPNNRFLAERTGGTYSTLKVQPAELEDSGVYFCASSQRDSSYYGYTFGSGTRLTVV.

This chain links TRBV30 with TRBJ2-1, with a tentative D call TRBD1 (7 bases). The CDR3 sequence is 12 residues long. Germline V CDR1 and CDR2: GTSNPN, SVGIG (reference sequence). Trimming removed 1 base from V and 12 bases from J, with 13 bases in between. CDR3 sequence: CAWSAPQGGQFF. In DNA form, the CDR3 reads TGTGCCTGGAGTGCACCCCAGGGGGGGCAGTTCTTC.

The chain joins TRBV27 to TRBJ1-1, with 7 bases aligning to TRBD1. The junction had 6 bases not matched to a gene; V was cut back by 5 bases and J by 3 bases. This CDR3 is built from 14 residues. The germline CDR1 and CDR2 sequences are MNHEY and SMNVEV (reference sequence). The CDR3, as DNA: TGTGCCAGCAGTCCGGGACAGCTCTACACTGAAGCTTTCTTT. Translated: CASSPGQLYTEAFF.

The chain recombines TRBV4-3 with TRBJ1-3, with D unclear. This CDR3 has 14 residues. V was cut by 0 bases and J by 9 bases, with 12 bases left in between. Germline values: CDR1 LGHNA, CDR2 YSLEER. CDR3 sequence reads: CASSQEREYGTIYF. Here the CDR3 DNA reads TGCGCCAGCAGCCAAGAACGGGAGTACGGCACCATATATTTT.

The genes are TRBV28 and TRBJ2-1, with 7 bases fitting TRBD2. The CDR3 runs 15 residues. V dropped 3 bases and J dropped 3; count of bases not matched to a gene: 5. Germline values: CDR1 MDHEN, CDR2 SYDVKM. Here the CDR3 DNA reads TGTGCCAGCAGTTTCGGGGGGAACAGCTACAATGAGCAGTTCTTC. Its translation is CASSFGGNSYNEQFF.

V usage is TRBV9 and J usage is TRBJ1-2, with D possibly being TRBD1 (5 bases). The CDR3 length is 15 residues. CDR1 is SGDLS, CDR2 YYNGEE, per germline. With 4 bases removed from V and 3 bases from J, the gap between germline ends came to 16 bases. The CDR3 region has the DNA TGTGCCAGCAGCCCCCCCCCGGGGCAGGACTATGGCTACACCTTC. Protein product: CASSPPPGQDYGYTF.

Here the CDR3 reads CASSQGAVALVGTTGELFF. CDR3 nucleotide sequence: TGCGCCAGCAGCCAAGGGGCGGTGGCGCTGGTGGGGACCACCGGGGAGCTGTTTTTT. V gene TRBV4-3 combines with J gene TRBJ2-2; D may match TRBD1 or TRBD2 (5 bases each). V dropped 1 base and J dropped 4 bases, with 22 bases sitting between them. The V gene's germline CDR1 is LGHNA and CDR2 YSLEER. CDR3 size: 19 residues.

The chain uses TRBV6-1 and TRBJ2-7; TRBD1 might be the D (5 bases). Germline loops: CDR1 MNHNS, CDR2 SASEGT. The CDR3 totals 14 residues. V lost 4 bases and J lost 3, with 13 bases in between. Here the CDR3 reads CASSAQGYLYEQYF. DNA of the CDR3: TGTGCCAGCAGTGCGCAGGGATACCTCTACGAGCAGTACTTC.

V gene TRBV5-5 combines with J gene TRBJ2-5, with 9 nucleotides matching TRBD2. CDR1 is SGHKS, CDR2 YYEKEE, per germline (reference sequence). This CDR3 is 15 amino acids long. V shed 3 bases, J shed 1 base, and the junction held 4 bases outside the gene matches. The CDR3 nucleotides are TGTGCCAGCAGCTCTCGACTAGCGGCCCAAGAGACCCAGTACTTC. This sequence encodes CASSSRLAAQETQYF.

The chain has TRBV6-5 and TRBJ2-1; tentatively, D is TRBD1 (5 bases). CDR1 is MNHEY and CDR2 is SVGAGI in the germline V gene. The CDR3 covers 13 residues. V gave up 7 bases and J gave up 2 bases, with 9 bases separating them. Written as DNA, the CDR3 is TGTGCCAGCAACGGCAGGGCCTACAATGAGCAGTTCTTC. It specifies CASNGRAYNEQFF.

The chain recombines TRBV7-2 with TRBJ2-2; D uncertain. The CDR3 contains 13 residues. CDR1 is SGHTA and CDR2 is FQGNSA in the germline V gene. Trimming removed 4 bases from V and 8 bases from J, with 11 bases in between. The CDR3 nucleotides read TGTGCCAGCAGCTCCCCTACGATGGGGGAGCTGTTTTTT. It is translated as CASSSPTMGELFF.

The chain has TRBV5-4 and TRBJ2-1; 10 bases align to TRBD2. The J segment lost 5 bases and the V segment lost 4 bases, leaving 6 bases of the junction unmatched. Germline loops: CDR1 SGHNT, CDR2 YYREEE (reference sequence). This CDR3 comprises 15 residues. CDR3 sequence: CASSPRTSGNNEQFF. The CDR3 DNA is TGTGCCAGCAGCCCTAGGACTAGCGGTAACAATGAGCAGTTCTTC.

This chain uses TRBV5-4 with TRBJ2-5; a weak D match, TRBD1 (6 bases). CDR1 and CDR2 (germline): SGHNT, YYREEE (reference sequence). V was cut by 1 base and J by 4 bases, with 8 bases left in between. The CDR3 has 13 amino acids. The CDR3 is CASSLTGSETQYF. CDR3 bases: TGTGCCAGCAGCTTGACAGGGTCAGAGACCCAGTACTTC.

CDR3 in DNA: TGTGCCTGGCAAATTTCCTACGAGCAGTACTTC. It codes for CAWQISYEQYF. The chain is built from TRBV30 and TRBJ2-7; no clear D. This CDR3 has 11 residues. Looked up from germline, CDR1 is GTSNPN and CDR2 is SVGIG (reference sequence). Between the trimmed V and J ends, which lost 5 bases and 1 base, there was a span of 6 bases. The full variable domain, rest sourced from reference TRBV30 and TRBJ2-7, is SQTIHQWPATLVQPVGSPLSLECTVEGTSNPNLYWYRQAAGRGLQLLFYSVGIGQISSEVPQNLSASRPQDRQFILSSKKLLLSDSGFYLCAWQISYEQYFGPGTRLTVT.

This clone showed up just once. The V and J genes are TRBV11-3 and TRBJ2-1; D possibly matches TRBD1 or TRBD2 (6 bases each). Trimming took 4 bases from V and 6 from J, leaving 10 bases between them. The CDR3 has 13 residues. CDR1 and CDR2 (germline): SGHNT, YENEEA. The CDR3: CASSSGEANEQFF. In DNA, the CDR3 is TGTGCCAGCAGCTCAGGGGAGGCCAATGAGCAGTTCTTC.

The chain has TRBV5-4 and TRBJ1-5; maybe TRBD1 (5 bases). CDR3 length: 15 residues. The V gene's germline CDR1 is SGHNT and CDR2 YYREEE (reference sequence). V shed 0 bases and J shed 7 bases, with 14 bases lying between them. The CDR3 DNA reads TGTGCCAGCAGCTTGGACCAGGGAATTGAGCAGCCCCAGCATTTT. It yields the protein CASSLDQGIEQPQHF.

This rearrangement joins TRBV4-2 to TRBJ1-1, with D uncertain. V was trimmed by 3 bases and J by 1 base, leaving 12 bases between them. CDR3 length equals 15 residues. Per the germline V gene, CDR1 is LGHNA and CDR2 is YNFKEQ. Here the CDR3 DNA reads TGTGCCAGCAGCCATGCGGGGTCGGGGAACACTGAAGCTTTCTTT. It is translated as CASSHAGSGNTEAFF.

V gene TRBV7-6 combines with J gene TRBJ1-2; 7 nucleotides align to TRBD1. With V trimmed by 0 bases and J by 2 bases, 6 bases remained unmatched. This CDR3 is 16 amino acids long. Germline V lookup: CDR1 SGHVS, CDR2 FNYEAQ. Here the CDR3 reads CASSLATGTANYGYTF. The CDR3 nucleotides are TGTGCCAGCAGCTTAGCAACCGGGACAGCAAACTATGGCTACACCTTC.

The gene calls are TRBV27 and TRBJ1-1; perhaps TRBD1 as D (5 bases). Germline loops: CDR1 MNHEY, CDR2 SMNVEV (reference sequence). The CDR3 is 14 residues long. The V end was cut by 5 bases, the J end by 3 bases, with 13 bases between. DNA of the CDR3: TGTGCCAGCAGTGCCTCCGGGACCGACACTGAAGCTTTCTTT. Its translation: CASSASGTDTEAFF.

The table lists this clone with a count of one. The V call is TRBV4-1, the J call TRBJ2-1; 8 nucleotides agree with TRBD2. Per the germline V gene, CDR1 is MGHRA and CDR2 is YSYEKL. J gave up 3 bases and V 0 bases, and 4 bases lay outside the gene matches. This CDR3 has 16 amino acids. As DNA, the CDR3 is TGCGCCAGCAGCCAAGAAGGACTAGCTAACTACAATGAGCAGTTCTTC. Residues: CASSQEGLANYNEQFF.

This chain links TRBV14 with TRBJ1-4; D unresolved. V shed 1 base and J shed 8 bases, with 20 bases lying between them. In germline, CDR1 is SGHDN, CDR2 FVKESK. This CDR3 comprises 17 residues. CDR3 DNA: TGTGCCAGCAGCCAAGGTTTTGGTAGTGTCGTTGAGGAAAAACTGTTTTTT. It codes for CASSQGFGSVVEEKLFF.

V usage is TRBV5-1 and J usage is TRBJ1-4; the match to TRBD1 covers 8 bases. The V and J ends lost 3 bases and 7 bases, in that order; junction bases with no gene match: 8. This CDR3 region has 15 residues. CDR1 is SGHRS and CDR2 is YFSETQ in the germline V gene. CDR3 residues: CASSSRTGHGEKLFF. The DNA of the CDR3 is TGCGCCAGCAGCTCCCGGACAGGGCATGGTGAAAAACTGTTTTTT.

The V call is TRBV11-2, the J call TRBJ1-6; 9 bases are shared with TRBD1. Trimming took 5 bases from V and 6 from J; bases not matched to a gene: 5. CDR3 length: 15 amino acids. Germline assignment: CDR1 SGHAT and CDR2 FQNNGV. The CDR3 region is CASSPWTGVNSPLHF. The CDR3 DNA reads TGTGCCAGCAGCCCTTGGACAGGGGTTAATTCACCCCTCCACTTT.